This section outlines one T cell receptor beta chain sequence together with its context. In germline, CDR1 is ENHRY, CDR2 SYGVKD. The CDR3 is 12 residues long. TCRdb reprocessed the 5' RACE reads and keeps a single row for each CDR3 protein, giving no DNA. The repertoire shows over 150,000 distinct CDR3 sequences; the top ten hold around 35%. This sample was included in a study of T cells expressing NK-cell markers. This TCR was sampled from a woman in her fifties or sixties in good health. Sequencing input: blood T cells: a sorted CD56 or NKG2C T cell subset, CD4+ or CD8+ T cells, or bulk PBMC T cells (not recorded which). V is TRBV10-3 and J is TRBJ2-7; with no DNA, the TCRdb D assignment of TRBD1 cannot be verified. The CDR3 sequence: CAEGQGFNEQYF.